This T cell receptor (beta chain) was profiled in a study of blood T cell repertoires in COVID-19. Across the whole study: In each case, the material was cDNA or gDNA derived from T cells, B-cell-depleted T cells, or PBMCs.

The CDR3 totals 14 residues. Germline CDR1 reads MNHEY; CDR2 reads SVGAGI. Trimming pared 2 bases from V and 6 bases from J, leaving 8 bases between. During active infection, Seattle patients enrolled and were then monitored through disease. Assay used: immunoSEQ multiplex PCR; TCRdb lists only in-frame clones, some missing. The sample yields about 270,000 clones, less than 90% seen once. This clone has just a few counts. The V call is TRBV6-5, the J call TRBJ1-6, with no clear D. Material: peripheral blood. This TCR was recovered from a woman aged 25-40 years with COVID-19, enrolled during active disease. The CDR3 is CASSYSGLNSPLHF. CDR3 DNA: TGTGCCAGCAGTTACAGCGGCCTTAATTCACCCCTCCACTTT.